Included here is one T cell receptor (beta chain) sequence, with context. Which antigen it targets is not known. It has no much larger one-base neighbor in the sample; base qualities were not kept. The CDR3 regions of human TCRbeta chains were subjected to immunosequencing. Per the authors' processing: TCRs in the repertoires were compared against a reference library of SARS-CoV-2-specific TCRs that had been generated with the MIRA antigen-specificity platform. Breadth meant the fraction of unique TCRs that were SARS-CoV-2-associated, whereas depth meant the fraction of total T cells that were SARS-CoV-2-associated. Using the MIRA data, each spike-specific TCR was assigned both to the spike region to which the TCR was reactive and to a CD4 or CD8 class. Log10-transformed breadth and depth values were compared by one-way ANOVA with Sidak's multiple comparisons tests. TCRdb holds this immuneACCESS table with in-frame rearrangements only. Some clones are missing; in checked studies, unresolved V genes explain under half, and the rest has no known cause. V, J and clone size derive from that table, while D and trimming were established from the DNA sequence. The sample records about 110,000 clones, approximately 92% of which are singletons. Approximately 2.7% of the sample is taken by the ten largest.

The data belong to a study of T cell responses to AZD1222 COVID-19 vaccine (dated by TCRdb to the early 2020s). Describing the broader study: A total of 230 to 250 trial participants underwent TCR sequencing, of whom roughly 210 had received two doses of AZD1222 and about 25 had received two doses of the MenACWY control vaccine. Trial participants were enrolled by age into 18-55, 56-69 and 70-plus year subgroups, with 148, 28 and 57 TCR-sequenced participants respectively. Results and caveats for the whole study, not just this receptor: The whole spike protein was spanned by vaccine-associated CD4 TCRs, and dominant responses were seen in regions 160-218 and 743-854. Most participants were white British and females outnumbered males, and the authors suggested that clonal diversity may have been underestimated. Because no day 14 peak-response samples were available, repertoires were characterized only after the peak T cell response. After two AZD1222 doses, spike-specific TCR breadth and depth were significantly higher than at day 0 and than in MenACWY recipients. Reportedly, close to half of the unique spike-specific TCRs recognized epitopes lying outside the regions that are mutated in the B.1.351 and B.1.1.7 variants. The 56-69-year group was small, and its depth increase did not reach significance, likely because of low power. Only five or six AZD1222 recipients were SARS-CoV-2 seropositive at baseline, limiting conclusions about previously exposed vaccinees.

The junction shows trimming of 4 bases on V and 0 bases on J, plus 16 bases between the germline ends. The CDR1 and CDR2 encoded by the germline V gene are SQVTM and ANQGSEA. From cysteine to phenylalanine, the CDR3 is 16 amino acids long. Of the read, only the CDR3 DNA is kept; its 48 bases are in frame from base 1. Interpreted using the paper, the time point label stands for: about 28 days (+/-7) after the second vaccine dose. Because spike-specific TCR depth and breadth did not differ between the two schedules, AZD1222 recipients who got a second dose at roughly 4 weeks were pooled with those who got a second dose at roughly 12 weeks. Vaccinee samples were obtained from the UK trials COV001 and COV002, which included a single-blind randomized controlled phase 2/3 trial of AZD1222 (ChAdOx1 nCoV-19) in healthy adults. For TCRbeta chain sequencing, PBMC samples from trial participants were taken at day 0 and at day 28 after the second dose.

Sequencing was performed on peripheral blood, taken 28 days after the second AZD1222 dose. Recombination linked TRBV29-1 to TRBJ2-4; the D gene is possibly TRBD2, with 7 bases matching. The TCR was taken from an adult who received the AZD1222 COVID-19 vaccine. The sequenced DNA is TGCAGCGTTGGCGGGGGCCGCCCGTCAGCCAAAAACATTCAGTACTTC. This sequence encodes CSVGGGRPSAKNIQYF.